These T cell receptor beta chains were read from a single sample in a study of CD8 T cells in Susac syndrome. From the immunoSEQ multiplex PCR reads, TCRdb called clonotypes with MiXCR, one entry per CDR3 protein. The profile shows roughly 180,000 distinct CDR3 sequences, approximately 95% of them singletons. The sequenced sample was CD4+ T cells from PBMCs. The origin of the receptors is a human donor in good health. Each CDR3 is given with its conserved first and last residue. D genes are given only for firm matches. Clone size is not always given. Where it is, it says once, few, many or a class for expanded clones.

J gene	D gene	V gene	clone size	CDR3 protein
TRBJ2-1	-	TRBV20-1	-	CSAKTRRGGYTYNEQFF
TRBJ2-7	-	TRBV30	once	CAWSVYGYEQYF
TRBJ2-3	TRBD1	TRBV5-6	-	CASSLPRGPDTQYF
TRBJ1-1	-	TRBV15	once	CATSIAQDSNTEAFF
TRBJ2-7	-	TRBV10-3	-	CAISAMGYEQYF
TRBJ2-5	-	TRBV12-3/TRBV12-4	-	CASSFRITGGVGETQYF
TRBJ2-7	-	TRBV20-1	-	CSARTRSYEQYF
TRBJ1-5	-	TRBV30	-	CAWSLGALNQPQHF
TRBJ2-5	TRBD2	TRBV9	once	CASSAHRLAGEETQYF
TRBJ2-1	-	TRBV30	-	CAWKQKDEQFF
TRBJ2-2	-	TRBV4-3	-	CASSHYSGELFF
TRBJ2-7	TRBD2	TRBV9	once	CASSVDTSGTYEQYF
TRBJ2-1	TRBD2	TRBV24-1	-	CATSGGTSGSREQFF
TRBJ2-1	TRBD1	TRBV28	-	CASDRQGAYNEQFF
TRBJ2-1	-	TRBV3-1	-	CASSQEVPLQKQFF
TRBJ1-5	-	TRBV20-1	-	CSASGTASNQPQHF
TRBJ2-7	TRBD2	TRBV6-2/TRBV6-3	-	CASSGFGGAYEQYF
TRBJ2-3	TRBD2	TRBV20-1	-	CSAAVSGSEADTQYF
TRBJ2-2	-	TRBV20-1	-	CSGTPTSFAGELFF
TRBJ2-1	TRBD2	TRBV9	-	CASSAVAGLPNEQFF
TRBJ2-6	-	TRBV28	-	CASRTPNSGANVLTF
TRBJ2-5	-	TRBV18	once	CASSPLQDEETQYF
TRBJ1-1	TRBD1	TRBV28	-	CASSQGDTEAFF
TRBJ1-5	-	TRBV7-2	-	CASSLFDFQPQHF
TRBJ1-2	-	TRBV28	-	CASSLEMTGYTF